This TCR beta chain was documented in a study of blood T cell repertoires in COVID-19. Study information: From the United States, Italy and Spain came samples of acute and convalescent COVID-19. PBMCs, B-cell-depleted T cells, or T cells provided the cDNA or gDNA that made up the material.

In its sample, this clone was seen once. Per the original methods: How many nucleated cells were present was estimated from reference gene primer amplification. Data came from immunoSEQ multiplex PCR; TCRdb stores just in-frame clones and leaves some out. D and trimming come from the DNA, and the V and J calls and clone size come from that table. The sample yields about 170,000 clones, approximately 91% seen once. V lost 4 bases to trimming and J lost 5 bases; unmatched junction nucleotides: 4. The CDR3 contains 14 residues. Germline V gene lookup returns CDR1 MGHRA and CDR2 YSYEKL. Seattle's enrolled individuals joined amid active infection and were then monitored longitudinally.

Specimen: peripheral blood. The genes are TRBV4-1 and TRBJ2-2, with 7 bases lining up with TRBD2. This receptor was taken from a man younger than 35 with COVID-19, enrolled during active disease. CDR3 in amino acids: CASSLTSRTGELFF. The CDR3, as DNA: TGCGCCAGCAGCCTGACTAGCCGGACCGGGGAGCTGTTTTTT.